This TCR beta chain was sequenced in a study of cytomegalovirus exposure and HLA in healthy donors. Background on the study: The same platform used for the 666 first-cohort repertoires was also used for the 120 or so validation repertoires, as a later analysis reported.

The CDR3 extends over 17 amino acids. Germline V gene lookup returns CDR1 SGHDT and CDR2 YYEEEE. J was trimmed by 0 bases and V by 6 bases; bases with no gene match: 10. TCRdb's table, derived via immunoSEQ multiplex PCR, lists solely in-frame clones and lacks some. Among about 64,000 clones, approximately 90% were seen once, and the ten largest hold over 1.5%. The sequence was obtained from a woman aged 18-30 years in good health and CMV-seronegative. The chain is built from TRBV5-6 and TRBJ2-1; 9 bases line up with TRBD2. Input material: PBMCs. The chain's CDR3 is CASKGRAGGLSYNEQFF. The DNA of the CDR3 is TGTGCCAGCAAAGGTCGGGCGGGGGGGCTCTCCTACAATGAGCAGTTCTTC.